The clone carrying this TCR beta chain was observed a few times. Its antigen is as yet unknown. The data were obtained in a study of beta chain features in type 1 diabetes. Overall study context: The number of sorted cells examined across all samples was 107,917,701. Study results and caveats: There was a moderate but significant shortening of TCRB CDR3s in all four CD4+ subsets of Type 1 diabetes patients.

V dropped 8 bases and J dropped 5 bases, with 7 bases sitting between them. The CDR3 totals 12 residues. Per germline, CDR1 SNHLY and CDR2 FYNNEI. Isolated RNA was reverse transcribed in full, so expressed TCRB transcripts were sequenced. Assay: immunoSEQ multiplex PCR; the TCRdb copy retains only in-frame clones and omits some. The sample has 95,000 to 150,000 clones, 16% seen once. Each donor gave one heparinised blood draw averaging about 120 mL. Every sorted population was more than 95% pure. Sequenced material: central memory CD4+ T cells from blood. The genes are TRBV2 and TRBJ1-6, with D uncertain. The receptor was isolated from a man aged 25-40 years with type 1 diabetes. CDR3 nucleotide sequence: TGTGCCAGCTTAAAAAATAATTCACCCCTCCACTTT. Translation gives CASLKNNSPLHF.